What follows describes a single TCR beta chain. Its antigen remains unidentified. Preparation of the TCRbeta library involved a method that used unique molecular identifiers. In TCRdb, the PCR reads were re-called with MiXCR into one record per CDR3 protein. Of roughly 790,000 distinct CDR3 sequences in the sample, 16% were seen once. The CDR3 contains 13 residues. Germline CDR1 reads SGHVS; CDR2 reads FNYEAQ. V lost 2 bases and J lost 1, with 3 bases in between. This record comes from a study of T-cell reconstitution after alpha-beta-depleted transplantation in children. Findings and caveats of the study: From surviving recipient T cells and thymic progenitors came the high day-60 TCRbeta diversity observed in some patients. Newly made T cells mostly supplied T-cell counts and diversity one year after transplant. Expanded graft clones numbering several hundred reportedly gave rise to alpha-beta T cells about two months after transplant.

The genes are TRBV7-6 and TRBJ1-5; the D is unclear. The sequences come from PBMCs, mostly from graft donor cells, collected 360 days after TCRalphabeta/CD19-depleted stem cell transplant. The source is a male patient younger than 18 who had a stem cell transplant for acute lymphoblastic leukemia, so the T cells may come from the graft donor. In nucleotides, the CDR3 is TGTGCCAGCAGCTTAAAAAGCAATCAGCCCCAGCATTTT. Translated: CASSLKSNQPQHF. The whole variable domain, filled in from reference TRBV7-6 and TRBJ1-5, reads GAGVSQSPRYKVTKRGQDVALRCDPISGHVSLYWYRQALGQGPEFLTYFNYEAQQDKSGLPNDRFSAERPEGSISTLTIQRTEQRDSAMYRCASSLKSNQPQHFGDGTRLSIL.